This T cell receptor (beta chain) was found in a study of cytomegalovirus exposure and HLA in healthy donors. Overall study: In a later analysis, it was reported that the approximately 110 validation repertoires had been produced on the same platform as the roughly 700 repertoires belonging to the first cohort. Regarding the study as a whole: Most sequenced TCRs were rare (though some public TCRs occurred in many donors).

Germline V gene sequence: CDR1 GTSNPN, CDR2 SVGIG (reference sequence). This CDR3 region has 12 residues. In the case of this clone: Its antigen is unknown.

Produced via immunoSEQ multiplex PCR; TCRdb's table is partial and in-frame only. The sample has approximately 190,000 clones, more than 75% seen once. This rearrangement joins TRBV30 to TRBJ2-1; 12 bases line up with TRBD2. The sample was PBMCs. The receptor's source is a man aged 18 to 29 in good health and CMV-seropositive. CDR3 coding DNA: TGTGCGACTAGCGGGAGTAAAGTTGAGCAGTTCTTC. Translation: CATSGSKVEQFF. The variable domain in full, with the rest retrieved from reference TRBV30 and TRBJ2-1, is SQTIHQWPATLVQPVGSPLSLECTVEGTSNPNLYWYRQAAGRGLQLLFYSVGIGQISSEVPQNLSASRPQDRQFILSSKKLLLSDSGFYLCATSGSKVEQFFGPGTRLTVL.